The rows below give T cell receptor beta chains drawn from one sample of a study of shared clonotypes between healthy human individuals. Generated by immunoSEQ multiplex PCR, the TCRdb table keeps only in-frame clones and is missing some. The sample shows some 320,000 clones, 87% of them seen only once. Sequencing was carried out using memory CD8+ T cells sorted from blood. These TCRs come from a man between 18 and 35 years old in good health. The CDR3 runs from the conserved cysteine through the conserved F or W. The D gene is left open where the match is weak. Size tells how often a clone was seen (once, few, many) or the class of an expanded clone, and some rows leave it out.

clone_size j_call d_call v_call cdr3_nt cdr3_aa
. TRBJ2-1 TRBD2 TRBV2 TGTGCCAGCCATGGGACTAGCGGGAGTCCCCCGTTCTTC CASHGTSGSPPFF
. TRBJ2-3 TRBD1 TRBV13 TGTGCCAGCAGCTTAAATCGGGACAGGGGGGAGTATTTT CASSLNRDRGEYF
. TRBJ1-2 . TRBV7-2 TGTGCCAGCAGCTTAGGGCAGGGGACCCATGGCTACACCTTC CASSLGQGTHGYTF
. TRBJ2-7 . TRBV7-7 TGTGCTAGCAGCCCTGGGGAAGGAGCCTACGAGCAGTACTTC CASSPGEGAYEQYF
once TRBJ1-4 TRBD1 TRBV15 TGTGCCACCAGCAGAGATTGGGGACAGGGCAATGAAAAACTGTTTTTT CATSRDWGQGNEKLFF
. TRBJ2-7 . TRBV27 TGTGCCAGCAGTTTAGTACTAGGTATGAGCGAGCAGTACTTC CASSLVLGMSEQYF
. TRBJ2-7 . TRBV6-5 TGTGCCAGCAGTTACTTGCGGGTGGGAGAAGAGCAGTACTTC CASSYLRVGEEQYF
once TRBJ2-3 . TRBV5-6 TGTGCCAGCAGCTGGGCGGGACAAATAAGCACAGATACGCAGTATTTT CASSWAGQISTDTQYF
. TRBJ2-7 TRBD1 TRBV27 TGTGCCAGCAGTGGGGACAGTGATACCTACGAGCAGTACTTC CASSGDSDTYEQYF
. TRBJ1-2 . TRBV7-9 TGTGCCAGCAGCTCGGACAGTCTCATCTATGGCTACACCTTC CASSSDSLIYGYTF
. TRBJ2-1 . TRBV6-5 TGTGCCAGCAGTCCGTATGACTATTTCTACAATGAGCAGTTCTTC CASSPYDYFYNEQFF
few TRBJ1-1 . TRBV11-2 TGTGCCAGCAGCCAGGGAGGTGAAGCTTTCTTT CASSQGGEAFF
once TRBJ2-3 . TRBV28 TGTGCCAGCAGCCACCCCCGGGCTAGCTCACGCACAGATACGCAGTATTTT CASSHPRASSRTDTQYF
. TRBJ1-4 . TRBV7-9 TGTGCCAGCAGCCTCCAGACTATCCTGGATGAAAAACTGTTTTTT CASSLQTILDEKLFF
once TRBJ1-4 . TRBV11-2 TGTGCCAGCAGCCGGGGGATTGGGGGCCCTAATGAAAAACTGTTTTTT CASSRGIGGPNEKLFF
. TRBJ2-3 TRBD2 TRBV4-2 TGTGCCAGCAGCCCCCGGACTAGCTCGGGCACAGATACGCAGTATTTT CASSPRTSSGTDTQYF
. TRBJ2-3 . TRBV7-9 TGTGCCAGCAGCCCTACCCCGGATACGCAGTATTTT CASSPTPDTQYF
. TRBJ1-2 . TRBV6-6 TGTGCCAGCAACCGACCTGTGGGGGGGCTTGGCTATGGCTACACCTTC CASNRPVGGLGYGYTF
. TRBJ2-7 TRBD1 TRBV6-5 TGTGCCAGCAGTCCCGGGACAGGGCCTTACGAGCAGTACTTC CASSPGTGPYEQYF
. TRBJ2-7 . TRBV2 TGTGCCAGCAGTGAAACGGAAAGGTTTCAATACGAGCAGTACTTC CASSETERFQYEQYF
. TRBJ2-1 . TRBV7-9 TGTGCCAGCAGCTTACCATGGAGTACCGCTAACAATGAGCAGTTCTTC CASSLPWSTANNEQFF
. TRBJ2-7 . TRBV10-3 TGTGCCACCGGCCCTGAGCAGTACTTC CATGPEQYF
. TRBJ1-1 TRBD1 TRBV27 TGTGCCAGCAGTTTATCCAGGGGGACTGAAGCTTTCTTT CASSLSRGTEAFF
. TRBJ2-3 TRBD2 TRBV10-3 TGTGCCATCAGTGAGCCGGGACTAGACACAGATACGCAGTATTTT CAISEPGLDTDTQYF
many TRBJ2-1 . TRBV29-1 TGCAGCGTTGACACGGGGGACTACAATGAGCAGTTCTTC CSVDTGDYNEQFF
. TRBJ2-3 . TRBV28 TGTGCCAGCAGTTTACAAGTAGCGGTTAGCACAGATACGCAGTATTTT CASSLQVAVSTDTQYF
. TRBJ2-3 . TRBV6-6 TGTGCCAGCAGTTACACAATAGGCGATACGCAGTATTTT CASSYTIGDTQYF
. TRBJ1-1 . TRBV5-8 TGTGCCAGCAGCCTGGCCTCAACTGAAGCTTTCTTT CASSLASTEAFF
. TRBJ1-2 TRBD1 TRBV10-2 TGCGCCAGCACCAAAGGGAACAGGGGGCCTAGGTGGGGCTACACCTTC CASTKGNRGPRWGYTF
. TRBJ2-4 TRBD2 TRBV4-1 TGCGCCAGCAGCCATTTCGGACTAGCGGGGGCCCATAAGGCGACCAAAAACATTCAGTACTTC CASSHFGLAGAHKATKNIQYF
. TRBJ2-4 . TRBV14 TGTGCCAGCAGCCAAGAAATCCGGCTGGAGAAAAACATTCAGTACTTC CASSQEIRLEKNIQYF
. TRBJ2-7 TRBD1 TRBV10-3 TGTGCCATCAGTGAATTGACAGGGTTGAGGCACGAGCAGTACTTC CAISELTGLRHEQYF
. TRBJ1-5 . TRBV28 TGTGCCAGCAGCTTGACCCTGACAAGCAATCAGCCCCAGCATTTT CASSLTLTSNQPQHF
. TRBJ2-3 TRBD2 TRBV9 TGTGCCAGCAGCGCTAGCGGGAAAGCAGATACGCAGTATTTT CASSASGKADTQYF
. TRBJ1-5 TRBD1 TRBV2 TGTGCCAGCAGTGAACACAGGGGAGGTCAGCCCCAGCATTTT CASSEHRGGQPQHF
. TRBJ2-2 . TRBV7-3 TGTGCCAGCAGCTTAAGCACCACCGGGGAGCTGTTTTTT CASSLSTTGELFF
. TRBJ2-5 TRBD1 TRBV25-1 TGTGCCAGCAGTTCTAGCCCACAGGGGGAGACCCAGTACTTC CASSSSPQGETQYF
. TRBJ1-3 . TRBV28 TGTGCCAGCACCGGCGGGTACGAGGGCACGGGGAACACCATATATTTT CASTGGYEGTGNTIYF
. TRBJ1-6 . TRBV27 TGTGCCAGCAGTGAAGGAGGGGGATTCTATAATTCACCCCTCCACTTT CASSEGGGFYNSPLHF
. TRBJ2-1 TRBD2 TRBV7-2 TGTGCCAGCAGCCAGGCGGGGCTAGCGGACAAGGGGCCCTACAATGAGCAGTTCTTC CASSQAGLADKGPYNEQFF
. TRBJ1-2 . TRBV9 TGTGCCAGCAGCCTCGGGGGAGGGAACTATGGCTACACCTTC CASSLGGGNYGYTF
many TRBJ2-7 . TRBV27 TGTGCCAGCAGTTACAGGGTAGGGACCTACGAGCAGTACTTC CASSYRVGTYEQYF
. TRBJ2-7 TRBD2 TRBV7-2 TGTGCCAGCAGCTTAGGGACTAGCGGGGCGAGCTACGAGCAGTACTTC CASSLGTSGASYEQYF
. TRBJ2-2 . TRBV28 TGTGCCAGCAGCCCCGACACCGGGGAGCTGTTTTTT CASSPDTGELFF
few TRBJ2-1 . TRBV4-2 TGTGCCAGCAGCCCATATGAGGCAGGGGACTACAATGAGCAGTTCTTC CASSPYEAGDYNEQFF
. TRBJ2-7 TRBD1 TRBV19 TGTGCCAGTAGTATTGTGGGACAGGGGATTGACGAGCAGTACTTC CASSIVGQGIDEQYF
. TRBJ2-7 . TRBV27 TGTGCCAGCAGTTACACACAGGGTGGGGACGAGCAGTACTTC CASSYTQGGDEQYF
. TRBJ1-2 . TRBV11-2 TGTGCCACCACCTGTTGTACGAACTATGGCTACACCTTC CATTCCTNYGYTF
. TRBJ2-2 . TRBV5-4 TGTGCCAGCAGCCCCCTAGGGCCCGGGGAGCTGTTTTTT CASSPLGPGELFF
. TRBJ1-4 . TRBV29-1 TGCAGCGTTGATGCGGGGTCTAATGAAAAACTGTTTTTT CSVDAGSNEKLFF
. TRBJ2-2 TRBD2 TRBV7-6 TGTGCCAGCAGCTACATAGCGGGAACCGGGGAGCTGTTTTTT CASSYIAGTGELFF
. TRBJ1-6 . TRBV27 TGTGCCAGCAGTCCTAAGGGACCGGGTATGAATTCACCCCTCCACTTT CASSPKGPGMNSPLHF
. TRBJ2-7 TRBD2 TRBV25-1 TGTGCCAGCAGTTCTAAGACTAGCGGGGGGGTCTACGAGCAGTACTTC CASSSKTSGGVYEQYF